These 11 T cell receptor beta chains were all obtained from the same sample, sequenced in a study of blood T cell repertoires in COVID-19. The table came from immunoSEQ multiplex PCR; TCRdb's copy has only in-frame clones and leaves some out. The table records roughly 180,000 clones, 75% to 90% of them present only once. The sequenced sample was peripheral blood. These receptors were collected from a woman aged 60 to 75 with acute or convalescent COVID-19.

The gene calls are TRBV6-2 or TRBV6-3 and TRBJ2-5; TRBD2 might be the D (6 bases). The CDR3 is 15 amino acids. Germline values: CDR1 MNHEY, CDR2 SVGEGT. Trimming left V 0 bases short and J 3 bases short, with 11 bases between. The CDR3 DNA sequence: TGTGCCAGCAGTTACTCTCGGGGGACCAAAGAGACCCAGTACTTC. As protein: CASSYSRGTKETQYF.

The V gene is TRBV28, the J gene TRBJ1-5, with D possibly being TRBD1 (5 bases). This CDR3 is built from 15 residues. The germline gives CDR1 MDHEN, CDR2 SYDVKM. Trimming pared 2 bases from V and 5 bases from J, leaving 13 bases between. CDR3 protein: CASSLGPGKYQPQHF. The CDR3 DNA reads TGTGCCAGCAGTTTAGGGCCAGGGAAGTATCAGCCCCAGCATTTT. Full variable domain (rest looked up from reference TRBV28 and TRBJ1-5): DVKVTQSSRYLVKRTGEKVFLECVQDMDHENMFWYRQDPGLGLRLIYFSYDVKMKEKGDIPEGYSVSREKKERFSLILESASTNQTSMYLCASSLGPGKYQPQHFGDGTRLSIL.

This clone was recorded a few times. The chain has TRBV19 and TRBJ2-7; TRBD1 matches 12 bases. Germline trimming cut 3 bases from V and 4 bases from J; bases unmatched to any gene: 4. There are 15 residues in the CDR3. CDR1 LNHDA and CDR2 SQIVND come from the germline V gene (reference sequence). CDR3 DNA: TGTGCCAGTAGTATTTCGGGACAGGGGGCGTACGAGCAGTACTTC. It is translated as CASSISGQGAYEQYF.

The V call is TRBV19, the J call TRBJ2-2; 10 positions agree with TRBD2. The germline V gene has CDR1 LNHDA and CDR2 SQIVND (reference sequence). J gave up 7 bases and V 5 bases, and 10 bases lay outside the gene matches. The CDR3 is 16 residues long. The CDR3 is CASSQSSGSLGGELFF. CDR3 DNA sequence: TGTGCCAGTAGTCAGTCTAGCGGGAGTTTAGGCGGGGAGCTGTTTTTT.

The CDR3 loop is CASQRYEQYF. The CDR3 DNA is TGCGCCAGTCAGCGGTACGAGCAGTACTTC. J is TRBJ2-7 and V is TRBV4-1; a possible D gene is TRBD2 (5 bases). V lost 9 bases, J lost 4 bases, and 7 bases lay in between. Germline assignment: CDR1 MGHRA and CDR2 YSYEKL. The CDR3 covers 10 residues.

The chain combines TRBV30 with TRBJ1-2, with TRBD1 as a possible D gene (5 bases). The CDR3 is 14 residues long. Germline V lookup: CDR1 GTSNPN, CDR2 SVGIG (reference sequence). V was trimmed by 5 bases and J by 9 bases, leaving 22 bases between them. The CDR3, as DNA: TGTGCCTGGTCATCGGGACTTATGACTTCCAGCTACACCTTC. As protein: CAWSSGLMTSSYTF.

The V call is TRBV7-3, the J call TRBJ2-1; D possibly corresponds to TRBD2 (6 bases). The length of the CDR3 is 14 residues. Germline assignment: CDR1 SGHTA and CDR2 FQGTGA. Trimming removed 5 bases from V and 6 bases from J, with 14 bases in between. CDR3 coding DNA: TGTGCCAGCAGCAGTAGCGGCGGGCGCAATGAGCAGTTCTTC. Amino acids: CASSSSGGRNEQFF.

In DNA form, the CDR3 reads TGTGCCAGCAGTTACTCAGGGGGCTGGGAAAAACTGTTTTTT. Encoded protein: CASSYSGGWEKLFF. The chain employs TRBV6-5 and TRBJ1-4; 7 bases line up with TRBD1. The CDR3 covers 14 residues. CDR1 MNHEY and CDR2 SVGAGI come from the germline V gene. V was pared by 0 bases and J by 8 bases, with 3 bases of the junction left unmatched.

This clone has just a few counts. This rearrangement joins TRBV12-3 or TRBV12-4 to TRBJ2-1; TRBD2 matches 13 bases. The V segment lost 8 bases and the J segment 6 bases; nucleotides outside the gene matches: 1. This CDR3 has 13 amino acids. CDR3 bases: TGTGCCAGCGGACTAGCGGGGGCCAATGAGCAGTTCTTC. Encoded protein: CASGLAGANEQFF.

This chain joins TRBV5-1 and TRBJ1-1; 10 nucleotides line up with TRBD1. The V gene end was trimmed by 0 bases and the J gene end by 4 bases; junction bases not matched to a gene: 3. The length of the CDR3 is 15 residues. CDR1 is SGHRS and CDR2 is YFSETQ in the germline V gene. In DNA, the CDR3 is TGCGCCAGCAGCTTGGGAGGGACAGGGGCCACTGAAGCTTTCTTT. This encodes CASSLGGTGATEAFF. Full variable domain (outside the CDR3, taken from reference TRBV5-1 and TRBJ1-1): KAGVTQTPRYLIKTRGQQVTLSCSPISGHRSVSWYQQTPGQGLQFLFEYFSETQRNKGNFPGRFSGRQFSNSRSEMNVSTLELGDSALYLCASSLGGTGATEAFFGQGTRLTVV.

This sequence joins TRBV12-5 and TRBJ1-2; possible D gene TRBD1, 5 bases. The CDR3 length is 14 residues. V was clipped by 1 base and J by 7 bases, with 13 bases between them. CDR1 and CDR2 from the germline V gene are LGHNT and FRNRAP. CDR3 sequence reads: CASGLGTDGAGYTF. CDR3 DNA sequence: TGTGCTAGTGGTTTGGGGACGGATGGGGCTGGCTACACCTTC.